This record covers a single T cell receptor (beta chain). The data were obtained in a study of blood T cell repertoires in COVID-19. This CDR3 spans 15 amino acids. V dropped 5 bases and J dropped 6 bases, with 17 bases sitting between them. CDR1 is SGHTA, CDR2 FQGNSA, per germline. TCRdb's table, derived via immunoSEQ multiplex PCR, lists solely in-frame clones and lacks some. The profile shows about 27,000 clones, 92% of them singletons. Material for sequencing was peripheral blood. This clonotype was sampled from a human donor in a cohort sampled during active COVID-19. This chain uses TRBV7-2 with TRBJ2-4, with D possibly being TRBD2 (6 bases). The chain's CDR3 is CASSGPGTGGNIQYF. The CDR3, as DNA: TGTGCCAGCAGCGGCCCCGGGACTGGGGGAAACATTCAGTACTTC.